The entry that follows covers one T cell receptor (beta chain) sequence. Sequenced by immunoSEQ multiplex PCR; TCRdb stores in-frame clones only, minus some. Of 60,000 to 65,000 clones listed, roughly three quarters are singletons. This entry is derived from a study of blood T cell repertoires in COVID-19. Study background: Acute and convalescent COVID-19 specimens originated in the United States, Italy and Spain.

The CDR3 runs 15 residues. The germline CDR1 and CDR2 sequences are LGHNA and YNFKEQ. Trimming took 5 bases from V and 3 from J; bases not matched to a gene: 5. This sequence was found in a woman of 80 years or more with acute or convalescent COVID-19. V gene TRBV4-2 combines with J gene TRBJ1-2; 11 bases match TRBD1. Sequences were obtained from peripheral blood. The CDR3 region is CASSDRDRGDYGYTF. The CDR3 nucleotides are TGTGCCAGCAGCGACCGGGACAGGGGGGACTATGGCTACACCTTC.